This T cell receptor (beta chain) came from a study of T cell repertoires in cytomegalovirus infection. Study-level information: It was the public TCR beta signatures that indicated both CMV infection and matching HLA type. Study-wide findings and caveats: CMV-specific TCR beta clonotypes restricted by HLA-C were the ones dominating the ex vivo response. Totalled public TCR beta family frequency picked out people who carried CMV plus the relevant HLA.

TCRdb re-called the reads through MiXCR, storing one row per CDR3 protein. The repertoire holds about 310,000 distinct CDR3 sequences, with 17% as singletons. A remark on this clonotype: Its cognate antigen is unknown. One end of the junction varies from germline; a read error may be responsible.

Germline assignment: CDR1 MDHEN and CDR2 SYDVKM. This CDR3 contains 14 residues. The rearrangement links TRBV28 to TRBJ1-2, with D tentatively TRBD1 (5 bases). Specimen: PBMCs. The source of this sequence is a human donor in good health (CMV status not recorded). Some clones in this sample may be carry-over from other donors' samples. CDR3 in amino acids: CVSSLRGAGYGYTF. For the CDR3, the DNA is TGTGTCAGCAGCTTACGCGGGGCCGGATATGGCTACACCTTC.